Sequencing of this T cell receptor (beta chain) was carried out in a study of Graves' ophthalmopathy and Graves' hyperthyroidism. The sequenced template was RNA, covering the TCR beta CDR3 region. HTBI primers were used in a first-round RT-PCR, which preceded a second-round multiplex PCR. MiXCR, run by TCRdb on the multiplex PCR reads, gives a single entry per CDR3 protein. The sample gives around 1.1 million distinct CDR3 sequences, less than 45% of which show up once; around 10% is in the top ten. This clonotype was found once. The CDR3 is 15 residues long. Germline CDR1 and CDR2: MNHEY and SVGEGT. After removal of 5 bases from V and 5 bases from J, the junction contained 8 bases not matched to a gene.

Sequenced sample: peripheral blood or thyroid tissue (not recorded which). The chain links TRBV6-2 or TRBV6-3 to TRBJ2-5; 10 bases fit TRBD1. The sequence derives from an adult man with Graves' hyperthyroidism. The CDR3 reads CASSHDRGRVETQYF. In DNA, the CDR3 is TGTGCCAGCAGTCACGACAGGGGGCGCGTGGAGACCCAGTACTTC.